This entry lists 26 T cell receptor beta chains sequenced from one sample in a study of CD8+CD57+ T cells in acquired aplastic anemia. Template material for TCR beta VDJ and CDR3 profiling consisted of genomic DNA. TCRdb reprocessed the reads via MiXCR and lists one record per CDR3 protein. The sample consists of roughly 190,000 distinct CDR3 sequences, less than 65% of them appearing once. The specimen sequenced was sorted CD4+, CD8+, or CD8+CD57+ T cells (not recorded which) from PBMCs. The receptor set was obtained from a human donor in good health, serving as a control.

The genes are TRBV28 and TRBJ1-5, with a tentative D call TRBD1 (6 bases). This CDR3 has 15 amino acids. Germline-derived CDR1 and CDR2 are MDHEN and SYDVKM. V was shortened by 8 bases and J by 5 bases, with 19 bases between the two germline ends. CDR3 DNA: TGTGCCAGCGTTGAGGGTACAGGGCTTTATCAGCCCCAGCATTTT. Translation: CASVEGTGLYQPQHF.

V is TRBV7-2 and J is TRBJ2-7; D is ambiguous. The V gene's germline CDR1 is SGHTA and CDR2 FQGNSA. The CDR3 loop spans 14 amino acids. V lost 1 base and J 3 bases, leaving 10 bases between the germline ends. CDR3 bases: TGTGCCAGCAGCTTAGGCGGCAGCCACTACGAGCAGTACTTC. Translation gives CASSLGGSHYEQYF.

V is TRBV7-9 and J is TRBJ1-2; TRBD1 matches 7 bases. After removal of 5 bases from V and 6 bases from J, the junction contained 6 bases not matched to a gene. The CDR3 totals 13 residues. Germline lookup yields CDR1 SEHNR and CDR2 FQNEAQ (reference sequence). CDR3 nucleotide sequence: TGTGCCAGCAGCCCACAGGGGAGTGATGGCTACACCTTC. Translation gives CASSPQGSDGYTF. Based on the CDR3 plus reference TRBV7-9 and TRBJ1-2, the full variable domain is DTGVSQNPRHKITKRGQNVTFRCDPISEHNRLYWYRQTLGQGPEFLTYFQNEAQLEKSRLLSDRFSAERPKGSFSTLEIQRTEQGDSAMYLCASSPQGSDGYTFGSGTRLTVV.

At least ten counts were recorded for this clonotype. The V gene is TRBV20-1, the J gene TRBJ1-3, with D possibly being TRBD1 (6 bases). Germline V CDR1 and CDR2: DFQATT, SNEGSKA (reference sequence). The CDR3 covers 16 residues. V was pared by 3 bases and J by 0 bases, with 15 bases between. CDR3 nucleotide sequence: TGCAGTGCTAGCCAACCTCCAGGGGACTCTGGAAACACCATATATTTT. Residues: CSASQPPGDSGNTIYF.

This clonotype was picked up one time. The CDR3 does not close with the conserved phenylalanine or tryptophan, likely indicating a read error. CDR3 in DNA: TGTGCCAGCAGTTCTGGACTAGCGGGGGCCTACGAGCAGTACTCC. It encodes CASSSGLAGAYEQYS. The chain carries TRBV6-5 and TRBJ2-7, with TRBD2 identical over 13 bases. Unmatched junction bases numbered 2, after V lost 4 bases and J lost 2 bases. From germline, CDR1 is MNHEY and CDR2 SVGAGI. This CDR3 is built from 15 residues.

The table lists this clonotype with a few counts. The chain uses TRBV7-9 and TRBJ1-1, with D possibly TRBD1 on 6 matching bases. The CDR3 length is 15 residues. Between the trimmed V and J ends, which lost 3 bases and 1 base, there was a span of 12 bases. From germline, CDR1 is SEHNR and CDR2 FQNEAQ (reference sequence). CDR3 loop: CASSFFQGSNTEAFF. CDR3 nucleotides: TGTGCCAGCAGCTTCTTCCAGGGGTCGAACACTGAAGCTTTCTTT.

The J gene is TRBJ2-5, the V gene TRBV7-9; D may be TRBD2 (7 bases). Germline CDR1 and CDR2: SEHNR and FQNEAQ (reference sequence). Trimming took 1 base from V and 1 from J, leaving 10 bases between them. This CDR3 is 15 amino acids long. This CDR3 is CASSLVGGVQETQYF. In DNA, the CDR3 is TGTGCCAGCAGCTTAGTAGGGGGGGTCCAAGAGACCCAGTACTTC.

This chain joins TRBV7-2 and TRBJ1-1; D possibly corresponds to TRBD1 (5 bases). This CDR3 comprises 15 residues. Trimming left V 5 bases short and J 0 bases short, with 13 bases between. CDR1 and CDR2 from the germline V gene are SGHTA and FQGNSA. CDR3 residues: CASSTRQRLNTEAFF. The CDR3 nucleotides are TGTGCCAGCAGCACACGACAGCGTCTGAACACTGAAGCTTTCTTT.

This sequence joins TRBV7-8 and TRBJ2-7; unclear D gene. Germline V gene data show CDR1 as SGHVS and CDR2 as FQNEAQ. V lost 5 bases and J 2 bases, leaving 7 bases between the germline ends. The CDR3 length is 12 residues. This chain's CDR3 is CASSQTAYEQYF. The CDR3 DNA is TGTGCCAGCAGCCAGACCGCCTACGAGCAGTACTTC.

The V gene is TRBV2, the J gene TRBJ2-7; TRBD1 aligns across 9 bases. Per germline, CDR1 SNHLY and CDR2 FYNNEI. The V segment lost 5 bases and the J segment 7 bases; nucleotides outside the gene matches: 12. The CDR3 contains 15 residues. In DNA form, the CDR3 reads TGTGCCAGCAGTCGGAGACAGGGGGGGCCGGGGGAGCAGTACTTC. As protein: CASSRRQGGPGEQYF.

V is TRBV10-3 and J is TRBJ1-1; unclear D gene. CDR1 ENHRY and CDR2 SYGVKD come from the germline V gene. Trimming removed 3 bases from V and 4 bases from J, with 9 bases in between. The CDR3 consists of 13 residues. As DNA, the CDR3 is TGTGCCATCAGTGAAGGATCGGGCACTGAAGCTTTCTTT. This gives the protein CAISEGSGTEAFF.

This chain links TRBV7-3 with TRBJ1-1, with 10 bases that match TRBD1. Germline V CDR1 and CDR2: SGHTA, FQGTGA. Trimming took 2 bases from V and 6 from J; bases not matched to a gene: 9. The CDR3 loop spans 16 amino acids. This CDR3 is CASSLRYGTGVSEAFF. Written as DNA, the CDR3 is TGTGCCAGCAGCTTACGGTATGGGACAGGGGTTTCTGAAGCTTTCTTT. Using reference TRBV7-3 and TRBJ1-1 for the parts outside the CDR3, the full variable domain is GAGVSQTPSNKVTEKGKYVELRCDPISGHTALYWYRQSLGQGPEFLIYFQGTGAADDSGLPNDRFFAVRPEGSVSTLKIQRTERGDSAVYLCASSLRYGTGVSEAFFGQGTRLTVV.

This clonotype was detected only once. The junction departs from the called germline gene at one end, perhaps through a read error. The chain has TRBV5-5 and TRBJ2-7; 9 nucleotides align to TRBD2. This CDR3 has 14 residues. The germline CDR1 and CDR2 sequences are SGHKS and YYEKEE (reference sequence). The CDR3 nucleotides are TGCGCCAGCAGCTTGGGGACTAGCCCAAGCGAGCAGTACTTC. Translating gives CASSLGTSPSEQYF. The full variable domain, completed using reference TRBV5-5 and TRBJ2-7, is DAGVTQSPTHLIKTRGQQVTLRCSPISGHKSVSWYQQVLGQGPQFIFQYYEKEERGRGNFPDRFSARQFPNYSSELNVNALLLGDSALYLCASSLGTSPSEQYFGPGTRLTVT.

This clonotype has a count of ten or more. The chain is built from TRBV12-3 or TRBV12-4 and TRBJ2-7; D remains ambiguous. This CDR3 contains 13 residues. Trimming removed 4 bases from V and 0 bases from J, with 7 bases in between. This CDR3 is CASSSQSSYEQYF. The CDR3 coding sequence is TGTGCCAGCAGTTCTCAATCCTCCTACGAGCAGTACTTC.

This clonotype appeared many times. The junction and the germline gene differ at one end; a read error may be behind it. The V call is TRBV4-3, the J call TRBJ2-7, with 8 bases fitting TRBD2. CDR1 is LGHNA and CDR2 is YSLEER in the germline V gene. The CDR3 is 15 amino acids. The CDR3: CASSQDGLASNEQYF. The CDR3 region has the DNA TGCGCCAGCAGCCAGGACGGACTAGCCTCCAACGAGCAGTACTTC.

The chain couples TRBV15 to TRBJ1-6, with TRBD1 identical over 9 bases. Trimming took 0 bases from V and 5 from J; bases not matched to a gene: 8. Germline V gene data show CDR1 as LNHNV and CDR2 as YYDKDF (reference sequence). The CDR3 runs to 18 residues. The CDR3 reads CATSREGTGGTDNSPLHF. The CDR3 coding sequence is TGTGCCACCAGCAGAGAAGGAACAGGGGGCACAGATAATTCACCCCTCCACTTT. Looking up the rest from reference TRBV15 and TRBJ1-6 gives the full variable domain: DAMVIQNPRYQVTQFGKPVTLSCSQTLNHNVMYWYQQKSSQAPKLLFHYYDKDFNNEADTPDNFQSRRPNTSFCFLDIRSPGLGDTAMYLCATSREGTGGTDNSPLHFGNGTRLTVT.

The chain uses TRBV5-1 and TRBJ1-1; 9 bases are shared with TRBD1. Germline CDR1 is SGHRS and CDR2 is YFSETQ. Trimming removed 6 bases from V and 4 bases from J; junction bases left unmatched: 13. The CDR3 runs to 16 residues. The CDR3 region has the DNA TGCGCCAGCACTCTAATCGTACAGGGGGCAGGCACTGAAGCTTTCTTT. Amino acids: CASTLIVQGAGTEAFF.

This clonotype was detected ten times or more. The chain carries TRBV5-1 and TRBJ2-7, with 9 bases lining up with TRBD2. V lost 4 bases, J lost 1 base, and 3 bases stayed unmatched. Looked up from germline, CDR1 is SGHRS and CDR2 is YFSETQ. The CDR3 covers 14 residues. This CDR3 is CASSPSGTSYEQYF. The CDR3 nucleotides are TGCGCCAGCAGCCCTAGCGGGACGTCCTACGAGCAGTACTTC.

The chain joins TRBV25-1 to TRBJ2-3, with 14 bases identical to TRBD2. Germline CDR1 is MGHDK and CDR2 is SYGVNS. The CDR3 has 16 residues. Germline trimming cut 4 bases from V and 5 bases from J; bases unmatched to any gene: 5. CDR3 DNA sequence: TGTGCCAGCAGTGCTCGACTAGCGGGGGGGGAAGATACGCAGTATTTT. Translating it yields CASSARLAGGEDTQYF.

With regard to this clonotype: A single base separates this from a much larger clone, so it may be a read error. The rearrangement joins TRBV7-6 to TRBJ2-5, with D perhaps TRBD1 (6 bases). The V gene lost 1 base and the J gene lost 7 bases, with 22 bases spanning the gap. The CDR3 sequence is 17 residues long. Germline V gene lookup returns CDR1 SGHVS and CDR2 FNYEAQ. CDR3 loop: CASSLVQAGASGGTQYF. The CDR3 region has the DNA TGTGCCAGCAGCTTAGTTCAGGCAGGGGCCTCCGGAGGGACCCAGTACTTC.

The V gene is TRBV2, the J gene TRBJ2-7, with a weak D call TRBD2 (5 bases). V lost 4 bases and J lost 5, with 12 bases in between. CDR1 and CDR2 from the germline V gene are SNHLY and FYNNEI. The CDR3 runs to 13 residues. The CDR3 region is CASSGWGSDEQYF. As DNA, the CDR3 is TGTGCCAGCAGTGGTTGGGGTAGCGACGAGCAGTACTTC.

The chain employs TRBV2 and TRBJ2-4; 8 nucleotides align to TRBD1. CDR3 length equals 13 residues. CDR1 is SNHLY, CDR2 FYNNEI, per germline. The V gene end was trimmed by 4 bases and the J gene end by 13 bases; junction bases not matched to a gene: 9. The CDR3 region is CASSVRGPSEQYF. Written as DNA, the CDR3 is TGTGCCAGCAGTGTCAGGGGGCCATCGGAGCAGTACTTC. The full variable domain, with the rest looked up from reference TRBV2 and TRBJ2-4, is EPEVTQTPSHQVTQMGQEVILRCVPISNHLYFYWYRQILGQKVEFLVSFYNNEISEKSEIFDDQFSVERPDGSNFTLKIRSTKLEDSAMYFCASSVRGPSEQYFGAGTRLSVL.

The V gene is TRBV7-6, the J gene TRBJ2-7; no firm D call. Trimming shortened V by 0 bases and J by 5 bases, and 11 bases separated the two germline ends. The germline V gene encodes CDR1 SGHVS and CDR2 FNYEAQ. The CDR3 consists of 14 residues. CDR3 coding DNA: TGTGCCAGCAGCTTAGCTATGCCAGCCGACGAGCAGTACTTC. Residues: CASSLAMPADEQYF. The full variable domain, in which reference TRBV7-6 and TRBJ2-7 provide the parts outside the CDR3, is GAGVSQSPRYKVTKRGQDVALRCDPISGHVSLYWYRQALGQGPEFLTYFNYEAQQDKSGLPNDRFSAERPEGSISTLTIQRTEQRDSAMYRCASSLAMPADEQYFGPGTRLTVT.

A remark on this clonotype: A much bigger clone sits one base away, suggesting this may be a read error. The chain is built from TRBV28 and TRBJ2-7; D is possibly TRBD2 (6 bases). The CDR3 is 14 amino acids. Germline CDR1 and CDR2: MDHEN and SYDVKM. CDR3 nucleotides: TGTGCCTGCAGTCATCGGGACTTGCTCTACGAGCAGTACTTC. This translates into CACSHRDLLYEQYF. The full variable domain, rest sourced from reference TRBV28 and TRBJ2-7, is DVKVTQSSRYLVKRTGEKVFLECVQDMDHENMFWYRQDPGLGLRLIYFSYDVKMKEKGDIPEGYSVSREKKERFSLILESASTNQTSMYLCACSHRDLLYEQYFGPGTRLTVT.

In the case of this clonotype: This may come from a read error, since a much larger clone is one base off. The V and J genes are TRBV6-5 and TRBJ2-2; possible D gene TRBD2, 5 bases. CDR3 length: 13 amino acids. The germline V gene encodes CDR1 MNHEY and CDR2 SVGAGI. The CDR3 here is CATIVANTGELLF. The CDR3 coding sequence is TGTGCCACAATCGTAGCGAACACCGGGGAGCTGCTTTTT.

This clonotype came up many times. The CDR3 sequence is CASSLGRDRAIEQYF. The CDR3 bases are TGTGCCAGCAGCTTGGGGCGGGACAGGGCTATCGAGCAGTACTTC. The chain carries TRBV5-8 and TRBJ2-7, with 9 bases aligning to TRBD1. The CDR3 has 15 residues. The V and J ends lost 0 bases and 6 bases, in that order; junction bases with no gene match: 7. Germline V lookup: CDR1 SGHTS, CDR2 YDEGEE.